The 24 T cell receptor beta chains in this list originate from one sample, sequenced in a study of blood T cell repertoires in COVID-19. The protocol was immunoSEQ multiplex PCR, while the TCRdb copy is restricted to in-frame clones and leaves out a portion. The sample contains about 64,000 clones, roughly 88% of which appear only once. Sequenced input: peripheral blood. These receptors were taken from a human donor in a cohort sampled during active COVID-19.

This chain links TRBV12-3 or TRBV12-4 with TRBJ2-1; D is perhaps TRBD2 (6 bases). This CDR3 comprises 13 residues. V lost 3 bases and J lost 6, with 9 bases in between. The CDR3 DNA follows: TGTGCCAGCAGTTTGTTGGGAGGCAATGAGCAGTTCTTC. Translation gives CASSLLGGNEQFF.

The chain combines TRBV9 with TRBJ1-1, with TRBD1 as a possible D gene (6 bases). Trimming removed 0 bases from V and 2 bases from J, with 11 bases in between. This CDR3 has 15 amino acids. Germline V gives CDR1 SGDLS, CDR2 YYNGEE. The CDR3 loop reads CASSVVGGVNTEAFF. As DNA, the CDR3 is TGTGCCAGCAGCGTAGTAGGGGGGGTAAACACTGAAGCTTTCTTT.

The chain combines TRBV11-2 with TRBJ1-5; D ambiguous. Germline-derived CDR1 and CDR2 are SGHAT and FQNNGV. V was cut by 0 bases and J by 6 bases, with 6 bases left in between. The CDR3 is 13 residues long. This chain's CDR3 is CASSLDRGQPQHF. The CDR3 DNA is TGTGCCAGCAGCTTAGATCGGGGTCAGCCCCAGCATTTT.

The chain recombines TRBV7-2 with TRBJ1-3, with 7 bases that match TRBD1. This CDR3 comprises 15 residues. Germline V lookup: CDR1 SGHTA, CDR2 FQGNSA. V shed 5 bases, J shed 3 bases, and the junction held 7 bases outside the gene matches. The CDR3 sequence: CASSLQGQGGNTIYF. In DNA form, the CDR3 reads TGTGCCAGCAGCCTACAGGGGCAGGGTGGAAACACCATATATTTT.

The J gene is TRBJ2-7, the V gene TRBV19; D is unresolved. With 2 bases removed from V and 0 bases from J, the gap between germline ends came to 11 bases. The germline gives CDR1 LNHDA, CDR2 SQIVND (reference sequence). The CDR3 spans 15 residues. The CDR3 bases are TGTGCCAGTAGTATAAACCAGGTTAGCTCCTACGAGCAGTACTTC. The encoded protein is CASSINQVSSYEQYF. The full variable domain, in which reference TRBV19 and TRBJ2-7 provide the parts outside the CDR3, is DGGITQSPKYLFRKEGQNVTLSCEQNLNHDAMYWYRQDPGQGLRLIYYSQIVNDFQKGDIAEGYSVSREKKESFPLTVTSAQKNPTAFYLCASSINQVSSYEQYFGPGTRLTVT.

The CDR3 sequence: CASSLTGGNTGELFF. The CDR3 nucleotides read TGCGCCAGCAGCTTGACAGGGGGGAACACCGGGGAGCTGTTTTTT. The chain joins TRBV5-1 to TRBJ2-2; 8 positions match TRBD1. The germline V gene encodes CDR1 SGHRS and CDR2 YFSETQ. The CDR3 has 15 residues. The J segment lost 1 base and the V segment lost 1 base, leaving 0 bases of the junction unmatched.

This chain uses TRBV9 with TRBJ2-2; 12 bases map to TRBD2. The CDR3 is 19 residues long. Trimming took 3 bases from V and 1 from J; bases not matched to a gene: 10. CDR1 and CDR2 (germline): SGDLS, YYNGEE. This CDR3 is CASSGFPGLAGENTGELFF. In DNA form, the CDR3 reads TGTGCCAGCAGCGGATTCCCGGGACTAGCGGGCGAGAACACCGGGGAGCTGTTTTTT.

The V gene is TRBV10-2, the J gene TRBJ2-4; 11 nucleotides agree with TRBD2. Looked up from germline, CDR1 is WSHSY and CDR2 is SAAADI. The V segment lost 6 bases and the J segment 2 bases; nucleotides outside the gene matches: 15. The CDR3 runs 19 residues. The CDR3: CASRPGTSGLRVTKNIQYF. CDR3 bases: TGCGCCAGCAGACCCGGGACTAGCGGCCTTCGGGTGACCAAAAACATTCAGTACTTC.

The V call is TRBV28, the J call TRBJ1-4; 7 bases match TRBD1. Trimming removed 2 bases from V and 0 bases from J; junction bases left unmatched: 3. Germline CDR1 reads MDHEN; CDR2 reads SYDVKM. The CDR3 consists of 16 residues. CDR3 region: CASSLRDSSTNEKLFF. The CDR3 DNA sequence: TGTGCCAGCAGTTTAAGGGACAGCTCAACTAATGAAAAACTGTTTTTT.

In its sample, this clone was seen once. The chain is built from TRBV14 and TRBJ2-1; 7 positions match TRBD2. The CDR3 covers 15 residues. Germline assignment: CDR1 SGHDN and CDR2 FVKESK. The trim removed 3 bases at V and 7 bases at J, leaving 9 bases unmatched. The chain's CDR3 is CASSHPREGGNEQFF. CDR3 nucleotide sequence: TGTGCCAGCAGCCATCCGAGGGAGGGCGGTAATGAGCAGTTCTTC.

The CDR3 sequence is CASSQGRSPLHF. The DNA for the CDR3 is TGCGCCAGCAGCCAAGGCCGGTCACCCCTCCACTTT. The chain is built from TRBV4-3 and TRBJ1-6; D remains unclear. The CDR3 is made up of 12 amino acids. Trimming stripped 1 base from V and 10 bases from J, with 5 bases between. Germline V gene sequence: CDR1 LGHNA, CDR2 YSLEER.

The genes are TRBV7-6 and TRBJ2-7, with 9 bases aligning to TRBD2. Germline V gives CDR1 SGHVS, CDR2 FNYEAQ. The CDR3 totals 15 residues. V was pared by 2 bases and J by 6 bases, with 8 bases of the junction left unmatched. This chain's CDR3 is CASSLSAGGDLEQYF. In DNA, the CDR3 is TGTGCCAGCAGCTTAAGTGCGGGAGGGGACCTCGAGCAGTACTTC. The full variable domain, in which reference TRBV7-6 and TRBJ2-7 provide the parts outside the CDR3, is GAGVSQSPRYKVTKRGQDVALRCDPISGHVSLYWYRQALGQGPEFLTYFNYEAQQDKSGLPNDRFSAERPEGSISTLTIQRTEQRDSAMYRCASSLSAGGDLEQYFGPGTRLTVT.

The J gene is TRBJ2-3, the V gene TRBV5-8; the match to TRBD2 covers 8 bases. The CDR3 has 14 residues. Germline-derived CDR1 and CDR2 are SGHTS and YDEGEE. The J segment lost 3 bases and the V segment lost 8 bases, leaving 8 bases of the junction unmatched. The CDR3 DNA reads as TGTGCCAGTCGTCCGAGACTAGCGACAGATACGCAGTATTTT. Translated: CASRPRLATDTQYF.

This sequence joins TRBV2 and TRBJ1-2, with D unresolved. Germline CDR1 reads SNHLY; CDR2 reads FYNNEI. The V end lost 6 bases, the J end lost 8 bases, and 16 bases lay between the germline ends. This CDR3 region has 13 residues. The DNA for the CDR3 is TGTGCCAGCAGCCTCCAGCCACCGGGGGGCTACACCTTC. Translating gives CASSLQPPGGYTF. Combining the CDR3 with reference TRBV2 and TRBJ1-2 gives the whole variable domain EPEVTQTPSHQVTQMGQEVILRCVPISNHLYFYWYRQILGQKVEFLVSFYNNEISEKSEIFDDQFSVERPDGSNFTLKIRSTKLEDSAMYFCASSLQPPGGYTFGSGTRLTVV.

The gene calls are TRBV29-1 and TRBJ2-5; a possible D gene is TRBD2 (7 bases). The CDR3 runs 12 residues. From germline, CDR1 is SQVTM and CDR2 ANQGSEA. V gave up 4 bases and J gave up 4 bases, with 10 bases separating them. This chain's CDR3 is CSVARGGETQYF. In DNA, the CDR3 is TGCAGCGTTGCGAGGGGGGGAGAGACCCAGTACTTC.

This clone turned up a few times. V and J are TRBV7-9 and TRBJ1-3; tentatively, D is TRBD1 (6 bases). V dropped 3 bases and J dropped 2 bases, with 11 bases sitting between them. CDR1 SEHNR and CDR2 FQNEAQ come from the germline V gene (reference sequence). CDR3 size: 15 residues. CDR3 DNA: TGTGCCAGCAGCTTCAACCGGGACACTGGAAACACCATATATTTT. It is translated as CASSFNRDTGNTIYF.

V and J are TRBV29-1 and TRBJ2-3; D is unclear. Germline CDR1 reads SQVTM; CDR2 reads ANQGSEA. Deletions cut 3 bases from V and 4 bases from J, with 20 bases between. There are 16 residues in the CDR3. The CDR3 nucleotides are TGCAGCGTTGATCTGGCTAGAAGAAGGAGCGCAGATACGCAGTATTTT. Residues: CSVDLARRRSADTQYF.

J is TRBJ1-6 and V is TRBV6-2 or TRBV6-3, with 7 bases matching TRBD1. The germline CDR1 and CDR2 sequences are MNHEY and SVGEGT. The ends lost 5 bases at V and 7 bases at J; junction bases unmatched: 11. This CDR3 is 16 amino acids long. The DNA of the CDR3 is TGTGCCAGCAGTGCGAACAGGGGCCAAAGGAATTCACCCCTCCACTTT. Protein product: CASSANRGQRNSPLHF.

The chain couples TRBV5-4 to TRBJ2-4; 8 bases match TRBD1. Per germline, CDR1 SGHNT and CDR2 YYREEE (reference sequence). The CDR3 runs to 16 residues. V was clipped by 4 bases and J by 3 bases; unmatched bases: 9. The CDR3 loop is CASSGRGRRDKNIQYF. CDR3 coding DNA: TGTGCCAGCAGCGGCAGGGGGCGCCGAGACAAAAACATTCAGTACTTC.

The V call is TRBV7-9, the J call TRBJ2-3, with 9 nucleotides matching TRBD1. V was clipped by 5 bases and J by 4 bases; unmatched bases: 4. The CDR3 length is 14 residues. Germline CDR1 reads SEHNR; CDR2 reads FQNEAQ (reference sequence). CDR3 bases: TGTGCCAGCAGCCCAGGACAGGGGTCAGATACGCAGTATTTT. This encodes CASSPGQGSDTQYF.

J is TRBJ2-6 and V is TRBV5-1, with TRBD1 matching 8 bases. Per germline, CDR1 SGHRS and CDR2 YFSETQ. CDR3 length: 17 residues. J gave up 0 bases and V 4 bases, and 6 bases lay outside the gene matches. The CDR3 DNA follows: TGCGCCAGCAGCCGGGGACAGGAGAGCTCTGGGGCCAACGTCCTGACTTTC. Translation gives CASSRGQESSGANVLTF.

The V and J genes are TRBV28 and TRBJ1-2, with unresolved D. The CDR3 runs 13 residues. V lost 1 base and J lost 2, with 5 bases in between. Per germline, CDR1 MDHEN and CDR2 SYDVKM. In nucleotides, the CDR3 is TGTGCCAGCAGTTTATCACGGAACTATGGCTACACCTTC. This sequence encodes CASSLSRNYGYTF.

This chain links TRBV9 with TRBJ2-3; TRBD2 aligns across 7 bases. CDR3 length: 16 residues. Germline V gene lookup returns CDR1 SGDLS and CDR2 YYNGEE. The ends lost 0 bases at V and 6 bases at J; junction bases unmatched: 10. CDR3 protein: CASSVVSASGWDTQYF. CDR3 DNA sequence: TGTGCCAGCAGCGTAGTCTCGGCTAGCGGATGGGATACGCAGTATTTT.

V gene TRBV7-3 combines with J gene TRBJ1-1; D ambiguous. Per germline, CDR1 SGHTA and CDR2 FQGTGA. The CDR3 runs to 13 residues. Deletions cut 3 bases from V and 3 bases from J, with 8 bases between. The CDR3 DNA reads TGTGCCAGCAGCTTCACCCTATACACTGAAGCTTTCTTT. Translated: CASSFTLYTEAFF.